This is a list of T cell receptor beta chains from one sample in a study of shared T cell receptors in the human thymus. Measured with immunoSEQ multiplex PCR; TCRdb has only the in-frame clones, and not every one. Of more than 550,000 clones in the sample, over 75% were seen once. These sequences were also reported in another study, on human thymus T cells.

Sequenced input: thymocytes. The receptor source for this set is a boy younger than two with a congenital heart defect. Each CDR3 is given with its conserved first and last residue. D genes are given only for firm matches. Clone size, where shown, is once, few, many, or a class for clones that have expanded.

j_call d_call v_call clone_size cdr3_nt cdr3_aa
TRBJ2-2 TRBD2 TRBV5-1 NA TGCGCCAGCAGGCGGACTACTAGCGGGAGTAGGGACACCGGGGAGCTGTTTTTT CASRRTTSGSRDTGELFF
TRBJ2-3 NA TRBV6-1 NA TGTGCCAGCAGTGCACTAGGAAACACAGATACGCAGTATTTT CASSALGNTDTQYF
TRBJ1-1 NA TRBV12-5 once TGTGCTAGTGGTTTCAGGGCGAAAGCTTTCTTT CASGFRAKAFF
TRBJ1-5 NA TRBV7-3 NA TGTGCCAGCAGCTTATCCGGGGGGGTTTTACGAAGACAGCCCCAGCATTTT CASSLSGGVLRRQPQHF
TRBJ1-1 NA TRBV6-1 NA TGTGCCAGCAGTGAACGCGCCACTGAAGCTTTCTTT CASSERATEAFF
TRBJ1-2 TRBD1 TRBV4-2 NA TGTGCCAGCAGCCGATCACGCGACAGGGTCGACTATGGCTACACCTTC CASSRSRDRVDYGYTF
TRBJ1-2 TRBD1 TRBV6-5 NA TGTGCCAGCAGCGAAGGGGGCGGTGGCTACACCTTC CASSEGGGGYTF
TRBJ2-3 NA TRBV15 NA TGTGCCACCAGCACCTCCGGGACTGCAGATACGCAGTATTTT CATSTSGTADTQYF
TRBJ2-1 NA TRBV5-1 NA TGCGCCAGCAGCTTGGTGGAGCCCAAATACTTAAACAATGAGCAGTTCTTC CASSLVEPKYLNNEQFF
TRBJ2-3 NA TRBV4-1 NA TGCGCCAGCAGCCAAGTTTCTCTAGCGCCTAGCACAGATACGCAGTATTTT CASSQVSLAPSTDTQYF
TRBJ2-1 TRBD1 TRBV30 NA TGTGCCTGGGGGAGAATTGACAGGGATCACTACAATGAGCAGTTCTTC CAWGRIDRDHYNEQFF
TRBJ1-6 NA TRBV14 NA TGTGCCAGCAGCCAAGTGTTAGGTGCGGGTTCACCCCTCCACTTT CASSQVLGAGSPLHF
TRBJ2-7 NA TRBV12-5 NA TGTGCTAGTGGTTTGGAGGGGGGGGATACGGACGAGCAGTACTTC CASGLEGGDTDEQYF
TRBJ1-5 NA TRBV19 NA TGTGCCAGTAGTATAGGGAGGAGAATCCAGCCCCAGCATTTT CASSIGRRIQPQHF
TRBJ1-2 TRBD1 TRBV13 NA TGTGCCAGCAACGGACAGGGTCTGGATGGCTACACCTTC CASNGQGLDGYTF
TRBJ1-5 TRBD1 TRBV27 NA TGTGCCAGCAGTTTCGGGACAGGCGGCAATCAGCCCCAGCATTTT CASSFGTGGNQPQHF
TRBJ2-3 NA TRBV12-5 NA TGTGCTAGTGGCCTCGGACTCAACAGCACAGATACGCAGTATTTT CASGLGLNSTDTQYF
TRBJ2-1 TRBD2 TRBV7-2 NA TGTGCCAGCAGCCCCGCCCCGGGACTAGCGGGGCGGTACAATGAGCAGTTCTTC CASSPAPGLAGRYNEQFF
TRBJ2-4 NA TRBV12-2 once TGTGCAAGTCGCTCCGAGGGGACAGGGAATAGAAACATTCAGTACTTC CASRSEGTGNRNIQYF
TRBJ2-7 TRBD1 TRBV7-3 NA TGTGCCAGCAGCCCGACAGGGCAAAGGGACGAGCAGTACTTC CASSPTGQRDEQYF
TRBJ1-2 NA TRBV10-3 few TGTGCCATCAGTGAGTCGTGGGACTCTCATACTTATGGCTACACCTTC CAISESWDSHTYGYTF
TRBJ2-1 TRBD2 TRBV9 once TGTGCCAGCAGCGTAGTGAGGGAGGGCCGCAATGAGCAGTTCTTC CASSVVREGRNEQFF
TRBJ2-1 TRBD1 TRBV27 NA TGTGCCAGCAGTGGCCCCAGGGGGTTCGATGAGCAGTTCTTC CASSGPRGFDEQFF
TRBJ2-3 TRBD1 TRBV29-1 NA TGCAGCGTTACCGACAGGGATAGGGCCACAGATACGCAGTATTTT CSVTDRDRATDTQYF
TRBJ1-1 TRBD1 TRBV7-3 NA TGTGCCAGCAGCTTGACAGGGACGAATGAAGCTTTCTTT CASSLTGTNEAFF
TRBJ1-1 NA TRBV29-1 NA TGCAGCGTTGAAGTTCCGGGGAGTAGCCCTAACACTGAAGCTTTCTTT CSVEVPGSSPNTEAFF
TRBJ2-7 TRBD1 TRBV28 NA TGTGCCAGCAGTCTTTACAGGGGATTCTACGAGCAGTACTTC CASSLYRGFYEQYF
TRBJ2-7 TRBD2 TRBV27 NA TGTGCCAGCAGTCCGTTGACTAGCGGGAGGTCCATTCCCTACGAGCAGTACTTC CASSPLTSGRSIPYEQYF
TRBJ1-6 TRBD1 TRBV4-3 NA TGCGCCAGCAGCCAAACAGGGGCCCCAGCCTATTCACCCCTCCACTTT CASSQTGAPAYSPLHF
TRBJ2-1 NA TRBV12-2 NA TGTGCAAGTCGTTCCCCAGTTACCCCCGACAATGAGCAGTTCTTC CASRSPVTPDNEQFF
TRBJ2-1 TRBD2 TRBV5-1 NA TGCGCCAGCAGCTTTATTCAGTTTGCGGGAGAAGGACTGGATGAGCAGTTCTTC CASSFIQFAGEGLDEQFF
TRBJ2-1 TRBD2 TRBV6-4 NA TGTGCCAGCAGCAGCGAACTAGCGGGAGGAGGCAATGAGCAGTTCTTC CASSSELAGGGNEQFF
TRBJ2-3 NA TRBV19 NA TGTGCCAGTAGCTCCCGGTTCACAGATACGCAGTATTTT CASSSRFTDTQYF
TRBJ2-5 TRBD1 TRBV29-1 few TGCAGCGTTGAAGAACAGGGGAACCAAGAGACCCAGTACTTC CSVEEQGNQETQYF
TRBJ2-3 TRBD1 TRBV28 NA TGTGCCAGCAGTTGCCGCACGCCGGGACAGGGAGGCCGAGATACGCAGTATTTT CASSCRTPGQGGRDTQYF
TRBJ2-1 TRBD1 TRBV11-2 NA TGTGCCAGCAGCTTTCCGGGACAGGAAAACAATGAGCAGTTCTTC CASSFPGQENNEQFF
TRBJ2-7 TRBD1 TRBV15 NA TGTGCCACCAGCAGGGACAGGGGGCCATACGAGCAGTACTTC CATSRDRGPYEQYF
TRBJ1-2 NA TRBV5-1 NA TGCGCCAGCAGTAACGCGGGTGGCTACACCTTC CASSNAGGYTF
TRBJ1-1 NA TRBV7-9 NA TGTGCCAGCAGCTTATATCCGGGGTTGGAAGCTTTCTTT CASSLYPGLEAFF
TRBJ2-1 NA TRBV10-1 NA TGCGCCAGCAGGGGGGCTAACAATGAGCAGTTCTTC CASRGANNEQFF
TRBJ2-7 NA TRBV5-4 NA TGTGCCAGCAGCTTGTGGATCAGGGGAGAGCAGTACTTC CASSLWIRGEQYF
TRBJ2-1 TRBD2 TRBV4-3 NA TGCGCCAGCAGCCAAGATCAGCTAGCGGGGCCTTACAATGAGCAGTTCTTC CASSQDQLAGPYNEQFF
TRBJ1-6 NA TRBV7-2 NA TGTGCCAGCAGCCCCGACAGCGCTATAGATAATTCACCCCTCCACTTT CASSPDSAIDNSPLHF
TRBJ2-7 TRBD1 TRBV27 NA TGTGCCAGCAGGCAGGGGGCGAGCGAGCAGTACTTC CASRQGASEQYF
TRBJ1-5 NA TRBV7-2 NA TGTGCCAGCAGCTTAGTAGTCGAGGGAACGAGCAATCAGCCCCAGCATTTT CASSLVVEGTSNQPQHF
TRBJ2-7 TRBD1 TRBV5-1 NA TGCGCCAGCAGCTTGTGTCCGGGACAGGCTCCCTACGAGCAGTACTTC CASSLCPGQAPYEQYF
TRBJ1-6 TRBD1 TRBV14 NA TGTGCCAGCAGCCTAACCATCCAGTCGACAGGGACCCGTAATTCACCCCTCCACTTT CASSLTIQSTGTRNSPLHF
TRBJ2-7 NA TRBV11-2 NA TGTGCCAGCAGCTTCATCGGACACTCATTAGGGGACGAGCAGTACTTC CASSFIGHSLGDEQYF
TRBJ2-1 TRBD2 TRBV6-1 NA TGTGCCAGCAGTGAAGGGCTAGCGGGAACGCGCTCCTACAATGAGCAGTTCTTC CASSEGLAGTRSYNEQFF
TRBJ2-7 TRBD2 TRBV28 NA TGTGCCAGCAGTTGGGGGGGACTCCCAGGGACCTACGAGCAGTACTTC CASSWGGLPGTYEQYF
TRBJ2-5 TRBD2 TRBV28 NA TGTGCCAGCAAAGGGACTAGCTGGAGACTCCAAGAGACCCAGTACTTC CASKGTSWRLQETQYF
TRBJ1-2 TRBD1 TRBV6-6 NA TGTGCCAGCAAACGAGGGACAGAGAAAGATTACGGCTACACCTTC CASKRGTEKDYGYTF
TRBJ2-7 TRBD1 TRBV4-3 NA TGCGCCAGCAGCCAAGAAGGGACAGGGCGGGACGAGCAGTACTTC CASSQEGTGRDEQYF
TRBJ2-7 TRBD1 TRBV5-1 NA TGCGCCAGCAGCCTCATCCCCAGGGGGCGGTTTTCCTCCTACGAGCAGTACTTC CASSLIPRGRFSSYEQYF
TRBJ1-5 NA TRBV15 NA TGTGCCACCAGCAGAGATCCGGGTAGCAATCAGCCCCAGCATTTT CATSRDPGSNQPQHF